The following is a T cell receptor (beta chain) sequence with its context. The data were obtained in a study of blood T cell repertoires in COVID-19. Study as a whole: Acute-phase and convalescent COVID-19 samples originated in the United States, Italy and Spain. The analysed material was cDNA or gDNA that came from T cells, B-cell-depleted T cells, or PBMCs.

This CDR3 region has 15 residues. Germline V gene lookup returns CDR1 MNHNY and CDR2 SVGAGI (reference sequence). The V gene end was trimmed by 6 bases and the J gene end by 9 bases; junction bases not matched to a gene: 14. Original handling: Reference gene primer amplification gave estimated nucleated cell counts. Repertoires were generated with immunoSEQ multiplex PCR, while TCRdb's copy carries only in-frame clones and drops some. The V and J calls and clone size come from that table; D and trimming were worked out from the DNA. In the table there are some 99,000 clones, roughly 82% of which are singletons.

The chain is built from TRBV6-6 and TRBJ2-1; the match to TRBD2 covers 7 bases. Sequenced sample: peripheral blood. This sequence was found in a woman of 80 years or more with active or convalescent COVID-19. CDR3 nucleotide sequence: TGTGCCAGCAGCTTCCGGGGCGGGGGTTTGGTTGAGCAGTTCTTC. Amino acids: CASSFRGGGLVEQFF.